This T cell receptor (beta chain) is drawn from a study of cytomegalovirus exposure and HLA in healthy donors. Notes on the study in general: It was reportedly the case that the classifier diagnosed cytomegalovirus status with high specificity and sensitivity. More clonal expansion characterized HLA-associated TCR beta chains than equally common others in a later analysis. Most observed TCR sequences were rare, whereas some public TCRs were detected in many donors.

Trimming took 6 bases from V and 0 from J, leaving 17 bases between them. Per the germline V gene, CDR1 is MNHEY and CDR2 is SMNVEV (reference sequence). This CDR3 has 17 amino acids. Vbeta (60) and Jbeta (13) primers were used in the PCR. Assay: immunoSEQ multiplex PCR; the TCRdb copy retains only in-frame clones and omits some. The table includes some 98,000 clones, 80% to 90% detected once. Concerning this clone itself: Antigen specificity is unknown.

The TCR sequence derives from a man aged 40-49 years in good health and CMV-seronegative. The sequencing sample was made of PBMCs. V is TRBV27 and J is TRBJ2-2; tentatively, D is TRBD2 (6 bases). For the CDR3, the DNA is TGTGCCAGCAGCCCTCTGGGGACTGCCGCGAACACCGGGGAGCTGTTTTTT. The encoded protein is CASSPLGTAANTGELFF.